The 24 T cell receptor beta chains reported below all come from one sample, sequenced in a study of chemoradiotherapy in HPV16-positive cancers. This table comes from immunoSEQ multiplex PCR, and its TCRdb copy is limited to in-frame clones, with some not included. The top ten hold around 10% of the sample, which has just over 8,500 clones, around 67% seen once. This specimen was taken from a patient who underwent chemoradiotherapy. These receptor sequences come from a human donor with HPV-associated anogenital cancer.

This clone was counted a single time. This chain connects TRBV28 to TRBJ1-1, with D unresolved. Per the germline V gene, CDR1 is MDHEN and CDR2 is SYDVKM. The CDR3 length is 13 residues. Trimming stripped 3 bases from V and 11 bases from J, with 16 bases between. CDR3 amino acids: CASSFALRGSAFF. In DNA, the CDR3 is TGTGCCAGCAGTTTCGCCTTGCGGGGAAGTGCTTTCTTT.

CDR3 protein: CASSKGLAGEGDTQYF. The CDR3 DNA sequence: TGTGCCAGCAGCAAAGGACTAGCGGGAGAGGGGGATACGCAGTATTTT. This sequence joins TRBV7-8 and TRBJ2-3; 13 bases line up with TRBD2. This CDR3 has 16 amino acids. The V gene end was trimmed by 5 bases and the J gene end by 6 bases; junction bases not matched to a gene: 8. Germline CDR1 reads SGHVS; CDR2 reads FQNEAQ.

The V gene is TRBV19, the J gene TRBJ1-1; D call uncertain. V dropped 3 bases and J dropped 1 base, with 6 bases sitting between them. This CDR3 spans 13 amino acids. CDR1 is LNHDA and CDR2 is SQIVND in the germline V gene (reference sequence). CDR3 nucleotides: TGTGCCAGTAGTATCGAAGGGAACACTGAAGCTTTCTTT. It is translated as CASSIEGNTEAFF.

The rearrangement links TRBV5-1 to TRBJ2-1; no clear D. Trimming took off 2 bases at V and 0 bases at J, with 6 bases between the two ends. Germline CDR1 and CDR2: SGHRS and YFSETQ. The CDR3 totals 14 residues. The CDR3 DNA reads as TGCGCCAGCAGCTTTACTACCTCCTACAATGAGCAGTTCTTC. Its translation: CASSFTTSYNEQFF.

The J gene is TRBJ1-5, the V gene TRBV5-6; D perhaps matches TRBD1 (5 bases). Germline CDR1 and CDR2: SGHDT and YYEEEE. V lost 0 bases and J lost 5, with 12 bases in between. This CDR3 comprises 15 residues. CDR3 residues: CASSLGGGPDQPQHF. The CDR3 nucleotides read TGTGCCAGCAGCTTGGGGGGGGGACCCGATCAGCCCCAGCATTTT.

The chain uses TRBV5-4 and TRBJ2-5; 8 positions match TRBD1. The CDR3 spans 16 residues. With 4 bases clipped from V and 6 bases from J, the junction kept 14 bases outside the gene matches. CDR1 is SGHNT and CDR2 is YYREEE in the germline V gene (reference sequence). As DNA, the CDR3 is TGTGCCAGCAGCGCCTTCGGGCAGGGGGCGGCAAAGACCCAGTACTTC. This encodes CASSAFGQGAAKTQYF.

The DNA for the CDR3 is TGTGCCACCTTAGCGGGAGTGAACACAGATACGCAGTATTTT. The encoded protein is CATLAGVNTDTQYF. J is TRBJ2-3 and V is TRBV6-1, with 9 bases that match TRBD2. The CDR3 covers 14 residues. The V gene's germline CDR1 is MNHNS and CDR2 SASEGT. V lost 10 bases, J lost 2 bases, and 7 bases stayed unmatched.

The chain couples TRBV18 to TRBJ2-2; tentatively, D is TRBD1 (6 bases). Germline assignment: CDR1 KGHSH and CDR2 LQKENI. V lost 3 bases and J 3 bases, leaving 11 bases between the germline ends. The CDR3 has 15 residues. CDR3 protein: CASSPAAGDTGELFF. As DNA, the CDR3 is TGTGCCAGCTCACCCGCGGCAGGGGACACCGGGGAGCTGTTTTTT.

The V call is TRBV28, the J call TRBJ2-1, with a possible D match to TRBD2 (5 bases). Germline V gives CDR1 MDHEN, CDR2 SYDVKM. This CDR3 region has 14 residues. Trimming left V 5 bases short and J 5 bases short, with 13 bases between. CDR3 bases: TGTGCCAGCAGTCCTCACGGGATTCACAATGAGCAGTTCTTC. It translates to CASSPHGIHNEQFF.

The DNA of the CDR3 is TGTGCCAGTAATAGGGGGCGCACAGATACGCAGTATTTT. It specifies CASNRGRTDTQYF. The V call is TRBV19, the J call TRBJ2-3; 7 bases match TRBD1. The junction had 2 bases not matched to a gene; V was cut back by 7 bases and J by 1 base. The germline CDR1 and CDR2 sequences are LNHDA and SQIVND (reference sequence). The CDR3 has 13 residues.

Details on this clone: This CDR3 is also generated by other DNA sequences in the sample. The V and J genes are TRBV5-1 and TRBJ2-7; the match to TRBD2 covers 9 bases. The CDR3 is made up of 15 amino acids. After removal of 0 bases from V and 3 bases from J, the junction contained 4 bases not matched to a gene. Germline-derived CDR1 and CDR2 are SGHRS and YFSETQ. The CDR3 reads CASSLGLAGNYEQYF. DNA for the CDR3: TGCGCCAGCAGCTTGGGTCTAGCGGGGAACTACGAGCAGTACTTC.

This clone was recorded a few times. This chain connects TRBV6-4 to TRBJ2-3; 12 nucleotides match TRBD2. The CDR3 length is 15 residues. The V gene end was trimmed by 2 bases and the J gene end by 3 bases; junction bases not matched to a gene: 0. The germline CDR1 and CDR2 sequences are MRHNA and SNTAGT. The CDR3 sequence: CASSDGTSGTDTQYF. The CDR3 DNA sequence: TGTGCCAGCAGTGACGGGACTAGCGGGACAGATACGCAGTATTTT.

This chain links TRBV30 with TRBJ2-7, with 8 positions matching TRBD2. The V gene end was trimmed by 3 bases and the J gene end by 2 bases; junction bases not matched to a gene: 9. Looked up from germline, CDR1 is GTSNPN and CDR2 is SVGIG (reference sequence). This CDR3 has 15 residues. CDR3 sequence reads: CAWRLAGGYPYEQYF. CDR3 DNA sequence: TGTGCCTGGAGATTGGCGGGGGGCTATCCCTACGAGCAGTACTTC.

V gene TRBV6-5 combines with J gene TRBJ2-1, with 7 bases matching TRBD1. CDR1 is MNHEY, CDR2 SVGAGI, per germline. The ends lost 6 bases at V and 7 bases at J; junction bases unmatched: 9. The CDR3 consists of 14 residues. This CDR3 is CASSYRGANNEQFF. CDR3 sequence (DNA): TGTGCCAGCAGCTACAGGGGAGCTAATAATGAGCAGTTCTTC.

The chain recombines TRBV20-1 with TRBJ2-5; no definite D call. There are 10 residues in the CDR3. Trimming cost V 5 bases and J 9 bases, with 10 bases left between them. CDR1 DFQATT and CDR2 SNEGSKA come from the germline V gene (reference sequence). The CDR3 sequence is CSAQKRAQYF. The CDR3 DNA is TGCAGTGCTCAGAAAAGGGCCCAGTACTTC.

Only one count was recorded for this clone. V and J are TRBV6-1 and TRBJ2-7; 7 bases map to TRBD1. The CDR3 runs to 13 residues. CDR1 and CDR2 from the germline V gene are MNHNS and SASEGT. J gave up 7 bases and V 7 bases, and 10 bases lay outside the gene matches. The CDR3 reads CASKGQVVAEQYF. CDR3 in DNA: TGTGCCAGCAAAGGACAGGTAGTAGCTGAGCAGTACTTC.

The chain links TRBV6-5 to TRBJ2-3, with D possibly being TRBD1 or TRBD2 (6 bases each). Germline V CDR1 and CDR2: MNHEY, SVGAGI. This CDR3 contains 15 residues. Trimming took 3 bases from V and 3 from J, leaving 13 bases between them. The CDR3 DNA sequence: TGTGCCAGCAGTTATCGAGGGGGGCATACAGATACGCAGTATTTT. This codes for CASSYRGGHTDTQYF.

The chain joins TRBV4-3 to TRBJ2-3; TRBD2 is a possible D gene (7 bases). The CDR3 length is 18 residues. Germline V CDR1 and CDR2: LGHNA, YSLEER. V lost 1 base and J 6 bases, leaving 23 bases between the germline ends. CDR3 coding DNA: TGCGCCAGCAGCCAAGGAGCCGGGGGGCGAGGGAACCGCGATACGCAGTATTTT. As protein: CASSQGAGGRGNRDTQYF.

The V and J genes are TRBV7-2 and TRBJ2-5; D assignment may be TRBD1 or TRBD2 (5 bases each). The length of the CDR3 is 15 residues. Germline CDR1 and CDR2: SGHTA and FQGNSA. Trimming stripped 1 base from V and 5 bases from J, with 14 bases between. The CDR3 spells CASSLGGNHGETQYF. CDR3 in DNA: TGTGCCAGCAGCTTAGGGGGGAACCACGGGGAGACCCAGTACTTC.

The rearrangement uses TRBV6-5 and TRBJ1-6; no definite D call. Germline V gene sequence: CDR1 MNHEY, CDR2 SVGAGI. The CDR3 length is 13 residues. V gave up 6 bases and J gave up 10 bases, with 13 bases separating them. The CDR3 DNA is TGTGCCAGCAGCGGTCATGGAGGGTCACCCCTCCACTTT. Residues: CASSGHGGSPLHF.

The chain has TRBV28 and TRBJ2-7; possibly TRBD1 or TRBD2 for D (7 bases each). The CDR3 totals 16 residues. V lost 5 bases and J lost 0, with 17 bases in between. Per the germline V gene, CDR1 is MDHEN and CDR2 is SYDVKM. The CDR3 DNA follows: TGTGCCAGCAGTACAACAGGGGAGGGGGCCTCCTACGAGCAGTACTTC. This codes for CASSTTGEGASYEQYF. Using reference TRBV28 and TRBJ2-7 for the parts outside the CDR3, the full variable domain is DVKVTQSSRYLVKRTGEKVFLECVQDMDHENMFWYRQDPGLGLRLIYFSYDVKMKEKGDIPEGYSVSREKKERFSLILESASTNQTSMYLCASSTTGEGASYEQYFGPGTRLTVT.

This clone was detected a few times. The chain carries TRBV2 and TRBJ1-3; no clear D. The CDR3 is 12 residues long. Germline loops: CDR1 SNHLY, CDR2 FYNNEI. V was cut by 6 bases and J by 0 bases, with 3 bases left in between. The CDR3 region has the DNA TGTGCCAGCAGGGCCTCTGGAAACACCATATATTTT. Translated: CASRASGNTIYF.

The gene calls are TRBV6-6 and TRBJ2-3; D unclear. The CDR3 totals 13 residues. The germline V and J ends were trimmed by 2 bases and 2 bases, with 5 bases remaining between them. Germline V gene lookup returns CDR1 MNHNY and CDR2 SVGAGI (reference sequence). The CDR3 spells CASSYRDTDTQYF. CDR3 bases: TGTGCCAGCAGTTACAGGGACACAGATACGCAGTATTTT.

The DNA of the CDR3 is TGTGCCAGCGGCCGAGAGAAAGATGGCTACACCTTC. It codes for CASGREKDGYTF. This rearrangement joins TRBV2 to TRBJ1-2; D unclear. Trimming left V 8 bases short and J 6 bases short, with 13 bases between. The germline gives CDR1 SNHLY, CDR2 FYNNEI. This CDR3 has 12 amino acids.